This T cell receptor (beta chain) was captured by sequencing in a study of Graves' ophthalmopathy and Graves' hyperthyroidism. General study findings and limits: Using a 13-signature model, the authors split ophthalmopathy from stable hyperthyroidism, with roughly 90% sensitivity and 70% to 83% specificity.

About this clonotype: Its matching antigen is unknown.

The sequenced template was RNA, covering the TCR beta CDR3 region. An initial RT-PCR round employing HTBI primers preceded a second-round multiplex PCR. MiXCR was run by TCRdb on the multiplex PCR reads, yielding one entry per CDR3 protein. The repertoire includes 400,000 or so distinct CDR3 sequences, 17% of them detected once, and 2.4% sits in the top ten. This CDR3 spans 14 amino acids. CDR1 and CDR2 (germline): SGHRS, YFSETQ. As diagnostic evidence, clinical symptoms, serum thyroxine, TRAb, thyroid ultrasound and orbital computed tomography were relied upon. V is TRBV5-1 and J is TRBJ2-4, with 11 bases matching TRBD1. The J call may be faulty, since TRBJ2-1 better matches the DNA end. The sample was peripheral blood. The clonotype originates from an adult woman with stable Graves' hyperthyroidism. The CDR3 DNA reads TGCGCCAGCGCAGGGACAGGGGGTTCCCTAGGGCAGTTCTTC. This codes for CASAGTGGSLGQFF.